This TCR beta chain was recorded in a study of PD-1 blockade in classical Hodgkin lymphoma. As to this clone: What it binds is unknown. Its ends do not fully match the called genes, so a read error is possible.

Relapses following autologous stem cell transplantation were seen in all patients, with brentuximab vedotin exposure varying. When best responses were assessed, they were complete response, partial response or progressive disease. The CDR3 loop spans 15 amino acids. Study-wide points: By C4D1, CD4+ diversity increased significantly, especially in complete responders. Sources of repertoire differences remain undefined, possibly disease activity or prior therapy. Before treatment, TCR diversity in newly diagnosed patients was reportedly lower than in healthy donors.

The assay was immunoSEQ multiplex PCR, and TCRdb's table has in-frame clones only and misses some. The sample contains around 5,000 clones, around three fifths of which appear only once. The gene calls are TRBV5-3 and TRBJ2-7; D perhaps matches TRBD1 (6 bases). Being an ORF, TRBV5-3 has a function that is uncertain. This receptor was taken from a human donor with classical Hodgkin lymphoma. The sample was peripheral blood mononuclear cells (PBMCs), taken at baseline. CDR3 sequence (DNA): TGTGCCAGCAGCTTGGGTCAGGGGATGGGATACGAGCAGTACTTC. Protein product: CASSLGQGMGYEQYF.